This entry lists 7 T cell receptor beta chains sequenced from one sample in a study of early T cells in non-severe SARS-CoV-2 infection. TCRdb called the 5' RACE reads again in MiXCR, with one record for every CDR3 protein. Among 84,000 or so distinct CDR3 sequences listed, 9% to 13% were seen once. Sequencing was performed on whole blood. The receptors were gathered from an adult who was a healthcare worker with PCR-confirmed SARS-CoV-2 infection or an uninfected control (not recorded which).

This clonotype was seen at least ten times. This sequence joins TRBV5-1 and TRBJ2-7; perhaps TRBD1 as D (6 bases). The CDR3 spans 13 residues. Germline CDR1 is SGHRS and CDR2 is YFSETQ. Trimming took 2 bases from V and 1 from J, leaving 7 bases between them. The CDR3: CASSLQGSYEQYF. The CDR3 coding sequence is TGCGCCAGCAGCTTACAGGGTTCCTACGAGCAGTACTTC.

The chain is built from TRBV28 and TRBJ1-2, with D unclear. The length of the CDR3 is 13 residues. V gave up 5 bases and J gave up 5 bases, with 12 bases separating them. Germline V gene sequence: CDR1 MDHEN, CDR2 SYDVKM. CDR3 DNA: TGTGCCAGCAGTCCCGGACGTCAATATGGCTACACCTTC. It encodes CASSPGRQYGYTF.

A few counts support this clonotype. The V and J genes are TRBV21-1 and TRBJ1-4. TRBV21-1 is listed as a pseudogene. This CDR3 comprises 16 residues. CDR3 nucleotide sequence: TGTGCCAGCAATGTAGGGAGCCGGCGATCTAATGAAAAACTGTTTTTT. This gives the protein CASNVGSRRSNEKLFF.

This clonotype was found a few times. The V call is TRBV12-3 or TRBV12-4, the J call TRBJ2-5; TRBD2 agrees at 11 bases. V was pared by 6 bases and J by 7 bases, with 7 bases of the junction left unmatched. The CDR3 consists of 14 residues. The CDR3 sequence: CASSRTSGYGTQYF. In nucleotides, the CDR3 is TGTGCCAGCAGCCGGACTAGCGGGTATGGGACCCAGTACTTC.

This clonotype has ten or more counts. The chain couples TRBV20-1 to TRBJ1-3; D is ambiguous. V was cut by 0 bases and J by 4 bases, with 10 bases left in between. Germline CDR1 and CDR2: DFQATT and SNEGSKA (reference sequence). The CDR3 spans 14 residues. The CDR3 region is CSARDYRLGNTIYF. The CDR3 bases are TGCAGTGCTAGAGATTATCGGCTCGGAAACACCATATATTTT.

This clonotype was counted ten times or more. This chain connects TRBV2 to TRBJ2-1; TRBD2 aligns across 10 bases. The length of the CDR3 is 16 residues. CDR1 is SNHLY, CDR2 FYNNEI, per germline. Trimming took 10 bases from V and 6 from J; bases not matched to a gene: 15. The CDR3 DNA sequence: TGTGCCACGGGTGCGCCGGGACTAGCGCTACTCAATGAGCAGTTCTTC. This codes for CATGAPGLALLNEQFF.

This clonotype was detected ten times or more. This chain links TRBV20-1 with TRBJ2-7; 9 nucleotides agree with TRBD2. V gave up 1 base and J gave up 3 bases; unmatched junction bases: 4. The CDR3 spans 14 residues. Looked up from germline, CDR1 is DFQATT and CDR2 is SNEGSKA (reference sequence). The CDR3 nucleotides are TGCAGTGCTAGAGCCCAGACTAGCGGCTACGAGCAGTACTTC. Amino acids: CSARAQTSGYEQYF.